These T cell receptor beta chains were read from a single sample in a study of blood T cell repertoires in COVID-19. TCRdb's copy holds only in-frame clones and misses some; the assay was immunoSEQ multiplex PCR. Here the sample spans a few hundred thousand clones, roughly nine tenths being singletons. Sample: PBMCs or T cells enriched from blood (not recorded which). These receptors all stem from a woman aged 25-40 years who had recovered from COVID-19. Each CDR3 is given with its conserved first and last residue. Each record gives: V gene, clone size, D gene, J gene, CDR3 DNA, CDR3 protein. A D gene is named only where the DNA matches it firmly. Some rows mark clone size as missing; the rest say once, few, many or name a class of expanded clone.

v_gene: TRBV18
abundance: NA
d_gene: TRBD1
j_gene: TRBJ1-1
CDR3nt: TGTGCCAGCTCACCCCGACAGGGGATGGACACTGAAGCTTTCTTT
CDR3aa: CASSPRQGMDTEAFF

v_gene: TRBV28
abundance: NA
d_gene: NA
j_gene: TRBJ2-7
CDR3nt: TGTGCCAGCAAAACTTGGGACACGGCCTACGAGCAGTACTTC
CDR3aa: CASKTWDTAYEQYF

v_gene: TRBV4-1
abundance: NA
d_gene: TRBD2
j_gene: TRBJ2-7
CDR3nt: TGCGCCAGCAGCCAGGAGCTAGCGGGAACCTACGAGCAGTACTTC
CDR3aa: CASSQELAGTYEQYF

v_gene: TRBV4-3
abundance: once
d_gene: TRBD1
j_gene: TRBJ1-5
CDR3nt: TGCGCCAGCAGCCAGGGGACAGGAGGGAATCAGCCCCAGCATTTT
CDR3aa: CASSQGTGGNQPQHF

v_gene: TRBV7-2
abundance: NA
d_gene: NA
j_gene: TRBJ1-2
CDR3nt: TGTGCCAGCAGCCCCCAGGGCCTAGCTAACTATGGCTACACCTTC
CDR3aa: CASSPQGLANYGYTF

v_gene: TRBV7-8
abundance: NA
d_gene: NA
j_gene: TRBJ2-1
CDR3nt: TGTGCCAGCAGCTTGGTTTTCGGGAGCTCCTACAATGAGCAGTTCTTC
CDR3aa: CASSLVFGSSYNEQFF

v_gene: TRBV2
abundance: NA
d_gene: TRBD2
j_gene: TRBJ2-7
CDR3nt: TGTGCCAGCAATGGCGGGAGGGCCTACGAGCAGTACTTC
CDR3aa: CASNGGRAYEQYF

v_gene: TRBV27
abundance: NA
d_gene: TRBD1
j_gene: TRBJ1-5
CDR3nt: TGTGCCAGTCGTGGGCAGGGGGAGAATCAGCCCCAGCATTTT
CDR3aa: CASRGQGENQPQHF

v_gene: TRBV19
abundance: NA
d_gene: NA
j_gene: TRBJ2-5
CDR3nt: TGTGCCAGTAAGGGGGTCCCCCGGGGGACCCAGTACTTC
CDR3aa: CASKGVPRGTQYF

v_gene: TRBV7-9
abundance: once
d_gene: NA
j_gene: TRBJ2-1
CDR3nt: TGTGCCAGCAGCTTTACAGAGAGCTCCTACAATGAGCAGTTCTTC
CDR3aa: CASSFTESSYNEQFF

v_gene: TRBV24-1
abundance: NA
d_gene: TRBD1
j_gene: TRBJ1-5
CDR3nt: TGTGCCACCAGTGACCAGACAGGGGGCAATCAGCCCCAGCATTTT
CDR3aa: CATSDQTGGNQPQHF

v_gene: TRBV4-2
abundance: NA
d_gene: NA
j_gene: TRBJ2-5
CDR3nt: TGTGCCAGCAGCCAAATCGGGAGCAGGCGAGAGACCCAGTACTTC
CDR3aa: CASSQIGSRRETQYF

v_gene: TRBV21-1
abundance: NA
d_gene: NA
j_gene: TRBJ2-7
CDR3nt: TGTGCCAGCAGCAAAACCCGGACTTCTAGCTCCTACGAGCAGTACTTC
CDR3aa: CASSKTRTSSSYEQYF

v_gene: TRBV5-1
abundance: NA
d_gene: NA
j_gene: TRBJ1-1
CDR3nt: TGCGCCAGCAGCTTCTGGGGCTTGGCTGAAGCTTTCTTT
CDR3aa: CASSFWGLAEAFF

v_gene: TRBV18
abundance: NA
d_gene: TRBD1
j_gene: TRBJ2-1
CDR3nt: TGTGCCAGCTCGGGGACTGGGGACAGGGGGCCGTATGAGCAGTTCTTC
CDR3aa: CASSGTGDRGPYEQFF

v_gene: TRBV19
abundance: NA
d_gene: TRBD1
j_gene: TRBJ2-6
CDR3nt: TGTGCCAGTAGATATGCCCTACGACAGGGGCCGAACTCTGGGGCCAACGTCCTGACTTTC
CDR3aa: CASRYALRQGPNSGANVLTF

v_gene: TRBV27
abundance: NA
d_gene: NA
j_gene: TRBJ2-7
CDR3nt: TGTGCCAGCAGTCCAGGGTCCCTCTACGAGCAGTACTTC
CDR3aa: CASSPGSLYEQYF

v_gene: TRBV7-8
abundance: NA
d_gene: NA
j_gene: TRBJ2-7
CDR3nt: TGTGCCAGCAGCTTAGCCGCAGGGGTCGCTTCCTACGAGCAGTACTTC
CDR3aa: CASSLAAGVASYEQYF

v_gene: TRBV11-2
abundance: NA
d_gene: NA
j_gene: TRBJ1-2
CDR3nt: TGTGCCAGCAGCTCGACAGGCGGCTATGGCTACACCTTC
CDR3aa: CASSSTGGYGYTF

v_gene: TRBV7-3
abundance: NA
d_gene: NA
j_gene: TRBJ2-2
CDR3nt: TGTGCCAGCAGCTTAACGGCGACGGTACGGGACACCGGGGAGCTGTTTTTT
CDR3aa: CASSLTATVRDTGELFF

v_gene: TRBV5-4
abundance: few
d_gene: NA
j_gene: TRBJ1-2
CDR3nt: TGTGCCAGCAGCTTGGACGGGGTTCGCTATGGCTACACCTTC
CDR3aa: CASSLDGVRYGYTF

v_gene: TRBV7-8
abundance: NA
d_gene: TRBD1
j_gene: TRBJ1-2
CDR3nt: TGTGCCAGCAGCCTGGGACAGGTTAATGGCTACACCTTC
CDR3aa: CASSLGQVNGYTF

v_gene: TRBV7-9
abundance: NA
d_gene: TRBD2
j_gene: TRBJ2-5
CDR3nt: TGTGCCAGCAGCTTAGATAGAGGCCTAGCGGTACAAGAGACCCAGTACTTC
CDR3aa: CASSLDRGLAVQETQYF

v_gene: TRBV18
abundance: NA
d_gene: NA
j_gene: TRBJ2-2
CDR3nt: TGTGCCAGCTCACGACGGGAGTCGAACACCGGGGAGCTGTTTTTT
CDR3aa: CASSRRESNTGELFF

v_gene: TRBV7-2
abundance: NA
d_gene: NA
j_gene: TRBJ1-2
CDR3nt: TGTGCCAGCAGCTTAACTAGTTGGCGGGGCTACACCTTC
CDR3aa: CASSLTSWRGYTF

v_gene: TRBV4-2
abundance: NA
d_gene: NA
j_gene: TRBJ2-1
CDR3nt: TGTGCCAGCAGCCAACCCCGCGGCGGCGCCCCGAGCTCCTACAATGAGCAGTTCTTC
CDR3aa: CASSQPRGGAPSSYNEQFF

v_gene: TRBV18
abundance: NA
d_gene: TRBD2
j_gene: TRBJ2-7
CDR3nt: TGTGCCAGCTCACCAGCACTAGCGGGAGCTTACGAGCAGTACTTC
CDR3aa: CASSPALAGAYEQYF

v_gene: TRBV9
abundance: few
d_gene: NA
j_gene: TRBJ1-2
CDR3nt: TGTGCCAGCAGCGTGCTTCCGAGTCTCGGGTATGGCTACACCTTC
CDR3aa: CASSVLPSLGYGYTF